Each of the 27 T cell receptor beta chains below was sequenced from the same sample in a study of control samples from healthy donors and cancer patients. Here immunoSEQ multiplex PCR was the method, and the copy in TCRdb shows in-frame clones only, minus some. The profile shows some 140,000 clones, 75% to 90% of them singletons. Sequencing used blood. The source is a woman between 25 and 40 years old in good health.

The CDR3 DNA sequence: TGTGCCAGCAGGACGGGTAACTATGGCTACACCTTC. Protein product: CASRTGNYGYTF. The rearrangement links TRBV6-5 to TRBJ1-2; no reliable D call. Germline assignment: CDR1 MNHEY and CDR2 SVGAGI. V lost 6 bases, J lost 1 base, and 6 bases lay in between. The length of the CDR3 is 12 residues.

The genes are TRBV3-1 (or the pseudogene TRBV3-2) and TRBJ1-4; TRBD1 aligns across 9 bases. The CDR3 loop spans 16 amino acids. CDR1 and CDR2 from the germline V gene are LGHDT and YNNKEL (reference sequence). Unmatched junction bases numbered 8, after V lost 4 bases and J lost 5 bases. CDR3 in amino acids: CASSPLTGTGNEKLFF. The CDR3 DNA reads TGTGCCAGCAGCCCCTTAACTGGGACAGGGAATGAAAAACTGTTTTTT.

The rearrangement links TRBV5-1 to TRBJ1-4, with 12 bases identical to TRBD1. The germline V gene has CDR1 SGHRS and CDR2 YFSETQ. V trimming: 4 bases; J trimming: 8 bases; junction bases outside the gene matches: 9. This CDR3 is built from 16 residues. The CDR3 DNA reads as TGCGCCAGCAGCCTGGAGGGACAGGGGGCGGAAGAAAAACTGTTTTTT. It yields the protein CASSLEGQGAEEKLFF.

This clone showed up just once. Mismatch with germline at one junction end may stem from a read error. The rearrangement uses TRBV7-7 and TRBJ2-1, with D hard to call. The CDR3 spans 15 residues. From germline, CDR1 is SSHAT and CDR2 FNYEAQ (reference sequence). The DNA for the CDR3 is TGTGCTAGCAGCTTAGATGCTGGACCCGACAATGAGCAGTTCTTC. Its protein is CASSLDAGPDNEQFF. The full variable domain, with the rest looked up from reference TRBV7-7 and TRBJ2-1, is GAGVSQSPRYKVTKRGQDVTLRCDPISSHATLYWYQQALGQGPEFLTYFNYEAQPDKSGLPSDRFSAERPEGSISTLTIQRTEQRDSAMYRCASSLDAGPDNEQFFGPGTRLTVL.

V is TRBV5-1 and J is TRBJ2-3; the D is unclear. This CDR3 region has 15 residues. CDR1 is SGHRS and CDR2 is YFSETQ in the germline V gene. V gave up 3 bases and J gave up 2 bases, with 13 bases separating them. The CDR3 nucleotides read TGCGCCAGCAGCTCAAAAGGGTCCTCCACAGATACGCAGTATTTT. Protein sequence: CASSSKGSSTDTQYF.

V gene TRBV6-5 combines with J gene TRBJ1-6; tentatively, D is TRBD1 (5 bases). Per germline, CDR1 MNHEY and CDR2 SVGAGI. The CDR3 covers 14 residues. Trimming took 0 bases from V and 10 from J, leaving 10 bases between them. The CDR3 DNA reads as TGTGCCAGCAGTTACTCGAGCAGGGACTCACCCCTCCACTTT. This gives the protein CASSYSSRDSPLHF.

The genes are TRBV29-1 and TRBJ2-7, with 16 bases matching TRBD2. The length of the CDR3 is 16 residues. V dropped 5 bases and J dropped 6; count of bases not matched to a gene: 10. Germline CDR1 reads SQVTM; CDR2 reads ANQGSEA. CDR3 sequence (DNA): TGCAGCGTTCGATCCGGGACTAGCGGGAGGGTATCCGAGCAGTACTTC. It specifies CSVRSGTSGRVSEQYF.

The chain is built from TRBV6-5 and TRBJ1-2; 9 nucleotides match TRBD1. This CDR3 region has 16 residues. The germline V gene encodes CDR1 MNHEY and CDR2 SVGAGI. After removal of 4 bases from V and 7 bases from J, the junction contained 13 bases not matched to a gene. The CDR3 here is CASSSQGALTIGGYTF. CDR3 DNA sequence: TGTGCCAGCAGTTCACAGGGGGCATTAACTATTGGTGGCTACACCTTC.

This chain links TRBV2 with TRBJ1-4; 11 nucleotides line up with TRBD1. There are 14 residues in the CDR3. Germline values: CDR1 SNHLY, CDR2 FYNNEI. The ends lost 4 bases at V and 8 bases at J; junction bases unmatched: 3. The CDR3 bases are TGTGCCAGCAGTGTGGACAGGGGGCGGGAAAAACTGTTTTTT. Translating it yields CASSVDRGREKLFF. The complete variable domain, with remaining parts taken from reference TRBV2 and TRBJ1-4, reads EPEVTQTPSHQVTQMGQEVILRCVPISNHLYFYWYRQILGQKVEFLVSFYNNEISEKSEIFDDQFSVERPDGSNFTLKIRSTKLEDSAMYFCASSVDRGREKLFFGSGTQLSVL.

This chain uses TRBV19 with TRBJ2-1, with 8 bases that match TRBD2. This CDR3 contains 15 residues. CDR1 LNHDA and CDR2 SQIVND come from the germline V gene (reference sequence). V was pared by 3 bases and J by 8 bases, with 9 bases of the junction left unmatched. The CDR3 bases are TGTGCCAGTAGTATCCGAGCGGGAGTGCGGGATGAGCAGTTCTTC. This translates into CASSIRAGVRDEQFF.

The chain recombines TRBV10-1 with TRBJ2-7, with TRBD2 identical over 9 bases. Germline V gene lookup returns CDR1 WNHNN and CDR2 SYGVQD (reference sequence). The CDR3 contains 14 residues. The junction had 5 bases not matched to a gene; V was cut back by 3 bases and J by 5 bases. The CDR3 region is CASSDLREGHEQYF. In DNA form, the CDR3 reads TGCGCCAGCAGTGATTTGCGGGAGGGCCACGAGCAGTACTTC.

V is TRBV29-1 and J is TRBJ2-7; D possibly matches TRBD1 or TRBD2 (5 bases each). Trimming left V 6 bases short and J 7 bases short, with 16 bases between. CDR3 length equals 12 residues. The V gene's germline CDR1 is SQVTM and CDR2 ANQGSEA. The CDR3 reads CSVQTRGEEQYF. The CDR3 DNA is TGCAGCGTACAAACACGGGGCGAGGAGCAGTACTTC.

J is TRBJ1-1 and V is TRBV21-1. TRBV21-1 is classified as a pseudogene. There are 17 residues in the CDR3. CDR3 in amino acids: CASNLDLAKKGNTEAFF. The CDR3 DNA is TGTGCCAGCAACCTGGACCTGGCGAAAAAAGGGAACACTGAAGCTTTCTTT.

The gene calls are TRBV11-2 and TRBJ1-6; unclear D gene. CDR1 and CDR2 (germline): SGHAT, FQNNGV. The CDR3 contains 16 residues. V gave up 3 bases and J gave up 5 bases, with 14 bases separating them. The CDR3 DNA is TGTGCCAGCAGCTTTAGCCCTGGGGTTGATAATTCACCCCTCCACTTT. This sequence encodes CASSFSPGVDNSPLHF. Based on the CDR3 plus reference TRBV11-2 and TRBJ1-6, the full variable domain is EAGVAQSPRYKIIEKRQSVAFWCNPISGHATLYWYQQILGQGPKLLIQFQNNGVVDDSQLPKDRFSAERLKGVDSTLKIQPAKLEDSAVYLCASSFSPGVDNSPLHFGNGTRLTVT.

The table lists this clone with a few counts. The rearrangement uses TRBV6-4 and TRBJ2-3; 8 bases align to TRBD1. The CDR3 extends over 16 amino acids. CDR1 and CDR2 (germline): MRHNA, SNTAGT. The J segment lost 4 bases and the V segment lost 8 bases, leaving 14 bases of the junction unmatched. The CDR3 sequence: CASALTGQGFSDTQYF. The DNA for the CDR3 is TGTGCCAGCGCCCTTACCGGACAGGGATTCTCAGATACGCAGTATTTT.

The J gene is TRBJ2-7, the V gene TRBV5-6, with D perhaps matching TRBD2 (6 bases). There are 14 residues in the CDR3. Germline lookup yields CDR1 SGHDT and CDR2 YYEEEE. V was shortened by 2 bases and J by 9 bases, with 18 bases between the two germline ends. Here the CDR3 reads CASSFGSGVDAQYF. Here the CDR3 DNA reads TGTGCCAGCAGCTTCGGGTCGGGAGTGGATGCGCAGTACTTC.

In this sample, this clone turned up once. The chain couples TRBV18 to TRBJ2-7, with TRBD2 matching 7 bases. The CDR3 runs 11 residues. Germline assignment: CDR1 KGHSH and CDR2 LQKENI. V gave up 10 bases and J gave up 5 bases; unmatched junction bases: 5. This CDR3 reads CATRAGDEQYF. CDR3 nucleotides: TGTGCCACAAGGGCGGGAGACGAGCAGTACTTC.

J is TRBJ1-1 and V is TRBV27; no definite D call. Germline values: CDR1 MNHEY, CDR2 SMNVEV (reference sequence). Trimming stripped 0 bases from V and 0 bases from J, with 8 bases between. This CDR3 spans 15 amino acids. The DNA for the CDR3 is TGTGCCAGCAGTTTATCCCCAGGAGTGAACACTGAAGCTTTCTTT. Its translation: CASSLSPGVNTEAFF.

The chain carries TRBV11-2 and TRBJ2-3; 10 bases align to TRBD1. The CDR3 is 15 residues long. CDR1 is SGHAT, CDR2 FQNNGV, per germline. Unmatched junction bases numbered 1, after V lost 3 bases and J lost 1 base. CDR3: CASSFGTGGTDTQYF. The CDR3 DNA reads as TGTGCCAGCAGCTTCGGGACAGGGGGCACAGATACGCAGTATTTT.

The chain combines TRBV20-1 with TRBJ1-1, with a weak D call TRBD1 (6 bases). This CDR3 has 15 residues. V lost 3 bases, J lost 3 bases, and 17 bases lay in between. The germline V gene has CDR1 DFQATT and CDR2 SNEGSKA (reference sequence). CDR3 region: CSASVRLRTDTEAFF. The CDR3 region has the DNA TGCAGTGCTAGTGTTCGGCTCAGGACAGACACTGAAGCTTTCTTT.

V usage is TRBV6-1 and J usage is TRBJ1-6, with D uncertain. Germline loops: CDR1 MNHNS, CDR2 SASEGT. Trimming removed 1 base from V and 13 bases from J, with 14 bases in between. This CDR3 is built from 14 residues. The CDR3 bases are TGTGCCAGCAGTGAAGAACTCACCCCTAGCCCCCTCCACTTT. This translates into CASSEELTPSPLHF.

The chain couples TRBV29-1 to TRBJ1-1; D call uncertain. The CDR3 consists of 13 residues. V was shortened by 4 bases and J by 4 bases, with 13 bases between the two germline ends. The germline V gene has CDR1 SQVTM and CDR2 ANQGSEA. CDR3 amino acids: CSVVEGWSTEAFF. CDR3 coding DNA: TGCAGCGTTGTGGAAGGGTGGAGCACTGAAGCTTTCTTT.

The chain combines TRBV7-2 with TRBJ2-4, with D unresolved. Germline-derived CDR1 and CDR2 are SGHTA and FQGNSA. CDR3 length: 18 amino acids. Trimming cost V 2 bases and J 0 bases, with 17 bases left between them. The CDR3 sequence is CASSLRTGPTLAKNIQYF. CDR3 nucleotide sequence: TGTGCCAGCAGCTTACGGACCGGGCCCACCTTAGCCAAAAACATTCAGTACTTC.

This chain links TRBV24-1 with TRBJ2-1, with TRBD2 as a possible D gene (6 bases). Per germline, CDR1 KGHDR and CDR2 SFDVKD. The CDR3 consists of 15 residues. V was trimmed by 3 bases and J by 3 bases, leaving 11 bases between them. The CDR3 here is CATSDPRGNYNEQFF. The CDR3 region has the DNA TGTGCCACCAGTGATCCCCGGGGGAACTACAATGAGCAGTTCTTC.

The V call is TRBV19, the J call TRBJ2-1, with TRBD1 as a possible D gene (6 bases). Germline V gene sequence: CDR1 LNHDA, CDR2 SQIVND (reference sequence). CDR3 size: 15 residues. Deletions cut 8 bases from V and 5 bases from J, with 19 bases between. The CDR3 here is CASGRDTGFNNEQFF. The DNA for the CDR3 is TGTGCCAGTGGTAGGGACACAGGGTTCAACAATGAGCAGTTCTTC.

CDR3 DNA: TGTGCCAGCAGTTTAAATGTTGGGGTCACTGAAGCTTTCTTT. It specifies CASSLNVGVTEAFF. V usage is TRBV28 and J usage is TRBJ1-1; D gene ambiguous. V was trimmed by 2 bases and J by 4 bases, leaving 11 bases between them. This CDR3 comprises 14 residues. The germline V gene has CDR1 MDHEN and CDR2 SYDVKM.

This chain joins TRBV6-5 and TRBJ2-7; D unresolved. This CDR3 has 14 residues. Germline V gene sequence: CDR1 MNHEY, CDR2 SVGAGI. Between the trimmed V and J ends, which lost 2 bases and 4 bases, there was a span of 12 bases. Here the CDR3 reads CASSYLRASYEQYF. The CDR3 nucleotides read TGTGCCAGCAGTTACCTCCGGGCCTCATACGAGCAGTACTTC.